The 13 T cell receptor beta chains below were found in one sample sequenced in a study of T cells in women clearing cervical HPV infection. Repertoires were generated with immunoSEQ multiplex PCR, while TCRdb's copy carries only in-frame clones and drops some. This sample lists around 39,000 clones; its ten largest clones have 1.7%. The sample consisted of blood buffy coat. The source is a woman between 18 and 70 years old with a cervical HPV16 infection that either progressed to CIN3+ or cleared (not recorded which).

The chain's CDR3 is CATNTGANEKLFF. The CDR3 DNA, read in part, is TGTGCCACCAACACGGGTGCCAATGAAAAA. The chain uses TRBV19 and TRBJ1-4; no clear D. The CDR3 end falls 3 residues outside the read, so it is completed with the germline J gene. This CDR3 has 13 amino acids. V was cut by 10 bases and J by 5 bases, with 14 bases left in between. Germline V gene data show CDR1 as LNHDA and CDR2 as SQIVND (reference sequence).

A remark on this clone: The read ends 3 residues early relative to the CDR3; the germline J gene fills the gap. The chain links TRBV6-1 to TRBJ1-1; D is ambiguous. The CDR3 runs 14 residues. CDR1 and CDR2 (germline): MNHNS, SASEGT. The CDR3 sequence is CASSEAGLVREAFF. The sequenced CDR3 bases are TGTGCCAGCAGTGAAGCGGGCCTGGTTAGGGAA.

Remarks on this clone: The read gets to within 3 residues of the CDR3 end, and the germline J gene fills in the rest. This sequence joins TRBV11-3 and TRBJ2-2; D is unresolved. V dropped 3 bases and J dropped 7 bases, with 12 bases sitting between them. This CDR3 has 14 residues. Looked up from germline, CDR1 is SGHNT and CDR2 is YENEEA. CDR3 in amino acids: CASSFAISGGELFF. The part of the CDR3 DNA that was read is TGTGCCAGCAGCTTTGCCATTAGTGGCGGGGAG. The whole variable domain, remainder taken from reference TRBV11-3 and TRBJ2-2, is EAGVVQSPRYKIIEKKQPVAFWCNPISGHNTLYWYLQNLGQGPELLIRYENEEAVDDSQLPKDRFSAERLKGVDSTLKIQPAELGDSAVYLCASSFAISGGELFFGEGSRLTVL.

Comments on this clone: The read ends 3 residues early relative to the CDR3; the germline J gene fills the gap. This chain uses TRBV30 with TRBJ2-1; 8 nucleotides agree with TRBD2. The germline V gene encodes CDR1 GTSNPN and CDR2 SVGIG (reference sequence). The CDR3 extends over 13 amino acids. V lost 6 bases, J lost 6 bases, and 7 bases stayed unmatched. CDR3 bases read: TGTGCCTGCCCGGGACTAGGAGTCAATGAG. The encoded protein is CACPGLGVNE. The whole CDR3 reads CACPGLGVNEQFF.

As regards this clone: The CDR3 end falls 3 residues outside the read, so it is completed with the germline J gene. The V gene is TRBV2, the J gene TRBJ2-5; the D is unclear. Germline V gene sequence: CDR1 SNHLY, CDR2 FYNNEI. There are 15 residues in the CDR3. V gave up 1 base and J gave up 1 base, with 10 bases separating them. The part of the CDR3 DNA that was read is TGTGCCAGCAGTGAAGGGGCCAGAGCCCAAGAGACC. This codes for CASSEGARAQET. The entire CDR3 protein reads CASSEGARAQETQYF.

With regard to this clone: The CDR3 goes on 3 residues after the read ends, and that part is filled in from the germline J gene. The genes are TRBV6-1 and TRBJ2-2; possibly TRBD1 or TRBD2 for D (5 bases each). The CDR3 is 15 residues long. Germline V CDR1 and CDR2: MNHNS, SASEGT. CDR3 in amino acids: CASSEGESGANVLFF. The CDR3 bases that were read are TGTGCCAGCAGTGAAGGGGAGTCTGGGGCCAACGTG.

A note on this clone: The read halts 3 residues ahead of the CDR3 end, with the missing end drawn from the germline J gene. The genes are TRBV7-8 and TRBJ2-3; TRBD2 matches at 9 bases. This CDR3 contains 18 residues. CDR1 is SGHVS and CDR2 is FQNEAQ in the germline V gene. CDR3: CASSPGNLAGAVGETQYF. The CDR3 DNA, read in part, is TGTGCCAGCAGCCCAGGAAATTTAGCGGGGGCCGTGGGGGAGACG.

The CDR3: CASSSGQHQETQYF. CDR3 bases read: TGTGCCAGCAGCTCGGGACAGCACCAAGAGACC. The chain combines TRBV5-6 with TRBJ2-5, with 7 bases lining up with TRBD1. The read comes to an end 3 residues before the CDR3 does, leaving the germline J gene to fill in the end. J gave up 0 bases and V 3 bases, and 2 bases lay outside the gene matches. CDR1 is SGHDT, CDR2 YYEEEE, per germline. The CDR3 spans 14 residues. Combining the CDR3 with reference TRBV5-6 and TRBJ2-5 gives the whole variable domain DAGVTQSPTHLIKTRGQQVTLRCSPKSGHDTVSWYQQALGQGPQFIFQYYEEEERQRGNFPDRFSGHQFPNYSSELNVNALLLGDSALYLCASSSGQHQETQYFGPGTRLLVL.

Concerning this clone: The read ends 3 residues shy of where the CDR3 ends; the end is completed using the germline J gene. The genes are TRBV7-2 and TRBJ2-3; possibly TRBD2 for D (5 bases). The CDR3 is made up of 13 amino acids. From germline, CDR1 is SGHTA and CDR2 FQGNSA. V was trimmed by 3 bases and J by 2 bases, leaving 6 bases between them. The CDR3: CASSFGLTDTQYF. CDR3 DNA (partial): TGTGCCAGCAGCTTCGGACTCACAGATACG.

About this clone: The CDR3 goes on 3 residues after the read ends, and that part is filled in from the germline J gene. The chain uses TRBV19 and TRBJ2-7; perhaps TRBD1 as D (5 bases). Germline V gene sequence: CDR1 LNHDA, CDR2 SQIVND (reference sequence). The CDR3 spans 13 residues. The V end was cut by 4 bases, the J end by 2 bases, with 9 bases between. The covered CDR3 bases are TGTGCCAGTAGTAGGGGCAGGACCTACGAG. It translates to CASSRGRTYE. In full, the CDR3 reads CASSRGRTYEQYF.

In regard to this clone: The read is 3 residues too short to cover the CDR3 end, so that end is filled in from the germline J gene. The chain is built from TRBV2 and TRBJ1-5, with 9 bases identical to TRBD1. There are 15 residues in the CDR3. The germline V gene has CDR1 SNHLY and CDR2 FYNNEI. Trimming removed 6 bases from V and 1 base from J; junction bases left unmatched: 4. The sequenced part of the CDR3 DNA is TGTGCCAGCAGAACGGGGACAGGGAGCAATCAGCCC. Its translation is CASRTGTGSNQP. The full CDR3 protein reads CASRTGTGSNQPQHF.

Incomplete CDR3 DNA: TGTGCCTGGAGTAGGGACAGCAACAATGAC. It encodes CAWSRDSNND. The whole CDR3 protein is CAWSRDSNNDYTF. V and J are TRBV30 and TRBJ1-2, with TRBD1 matching 7 bases. The CDR3 is cut off 3 residues early in the read; its end comes from the germline J gene. The CDR3 has 13 residues. The germline gives CDR1 GTSNPN, CDR2 SVGIG (reference sequence). Based on the CDR3 plus reference TRBV30 and TRBJ1-2, the full variable domain is SQTIHQWPATLVQPVGSPLSLECTVEGTSNPNLYWYRQAAGRGLQLLFYSVGIGQISSEVPQNLSASRPQDRQFILSSKKLLLSDSGFYLCAWSRDSNNDYTFGSGTRLTVV.

In the case of this clone: The sequenced fragment ends 3 residues before the CDR3 boundary, so the rest is inferred from the germline J gene. J is TRBJ1-3 and V is TRBV2, with D maybe TRBD1 (6 bases). This CDR3 has 15 residues. Germline V gives CDR1 SNHLY, CDR2 FYNNEI. V was cut by 3 bases and J by 4 bases, with 13 bases left in between. The CDR3 protein is CASSDTGMGGNTIYF. CDR3 bases read: TGTGCCAGCAGTGATACAGGGATGGGAGGAAACACC.